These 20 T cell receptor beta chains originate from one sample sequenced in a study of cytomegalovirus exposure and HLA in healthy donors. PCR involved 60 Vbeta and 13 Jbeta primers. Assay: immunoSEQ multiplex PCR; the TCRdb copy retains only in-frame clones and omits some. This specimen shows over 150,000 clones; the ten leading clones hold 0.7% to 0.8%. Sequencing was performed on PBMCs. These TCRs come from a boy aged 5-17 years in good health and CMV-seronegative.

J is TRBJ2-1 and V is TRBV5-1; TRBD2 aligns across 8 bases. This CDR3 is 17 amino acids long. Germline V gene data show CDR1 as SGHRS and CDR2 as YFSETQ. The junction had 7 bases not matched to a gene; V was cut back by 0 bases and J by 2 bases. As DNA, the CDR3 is TGCGCCAGCAGCTTGGAGGGTCAGCGGGGGCCCTACAATGAGCAGTTCTTC. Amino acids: CASSLEGQRGPYNEQFF.

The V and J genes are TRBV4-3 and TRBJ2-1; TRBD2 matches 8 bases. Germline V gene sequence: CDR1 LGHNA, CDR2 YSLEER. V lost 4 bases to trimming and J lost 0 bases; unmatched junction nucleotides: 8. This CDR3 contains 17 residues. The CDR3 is CASSLHRGGSSYNEQFF. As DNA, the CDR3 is TGCGCCAGCAGCCTTCACCGGGGGGGAAGCTCCTACAATGAGCAGTTCTTC.

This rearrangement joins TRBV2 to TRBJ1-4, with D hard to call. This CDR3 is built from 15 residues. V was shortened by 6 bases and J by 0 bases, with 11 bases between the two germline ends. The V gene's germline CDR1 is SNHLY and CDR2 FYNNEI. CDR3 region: CASRLPLATNEKLFF. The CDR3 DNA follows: TGTGCCAGCAGGCTACCTCTTGCAACTAATGAAAAACTGTTTTTT. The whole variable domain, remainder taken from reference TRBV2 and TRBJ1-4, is EPEVTQTPSHQVTQMGQEVILRCVPISNHLYFYWYRQILGQKVEFLVSFYNNEISEKSEIFDDQFSVERPDGSNFTLKIRSTKLEDSAMYFCASRLPLATNEKLFFGSGTQLSVL.

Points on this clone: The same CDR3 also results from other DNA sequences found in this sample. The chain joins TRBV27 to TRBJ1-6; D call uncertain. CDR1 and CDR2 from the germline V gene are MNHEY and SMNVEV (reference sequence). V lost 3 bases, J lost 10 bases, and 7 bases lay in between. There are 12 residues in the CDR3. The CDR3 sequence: CASSLVGSPLHF. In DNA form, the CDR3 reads TGTGCCAGCAGTTTGGTCGGGTCACCCCTCCACTTT.

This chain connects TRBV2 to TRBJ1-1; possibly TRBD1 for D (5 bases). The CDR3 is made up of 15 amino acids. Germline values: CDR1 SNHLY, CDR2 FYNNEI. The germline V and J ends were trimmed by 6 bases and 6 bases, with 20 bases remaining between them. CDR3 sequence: CASRSPGALLSEAFF. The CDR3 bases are TGTGCCAGCAGATCCCCTGGGGCCCTCTTGTCTGAAGCTTTCTTT. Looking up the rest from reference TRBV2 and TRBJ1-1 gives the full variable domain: EPEVTQTPSHQVTQMGQEVILRCVPISNHLYFYWYRQILGQKVEFLVSFYNNEISEKSEIFDDQFSVERPDGSNFTLKIRSTKLEDSAMYFCASRSPGALLSEAFFGQGTRLTVV.

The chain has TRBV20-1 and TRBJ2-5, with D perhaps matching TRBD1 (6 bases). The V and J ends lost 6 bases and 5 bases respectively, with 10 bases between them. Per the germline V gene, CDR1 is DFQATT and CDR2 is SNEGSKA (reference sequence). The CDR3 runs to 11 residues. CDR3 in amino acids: CSAQGVETQYF. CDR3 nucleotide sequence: TGCAGTGCACAGGGAGTGGAGACCCAGTACTTC.

In nucleotides, the CDR3 is TGTGCCAGCAGTTTTCGGGACTCACAAGAGACCCAGTACTTC. Its translation is CASSFRDSQETQYF. J is TRBJ2-5 and V is TRBV27; D might be TRBD2 (6 bases). V was pared by 3 bases and J by 2 bases, with 10 bases between. CDR1 is MNHEY and CDR2 is SMNVEV in the germline V gene (reference sequence). CDR3 length: 14 residues.

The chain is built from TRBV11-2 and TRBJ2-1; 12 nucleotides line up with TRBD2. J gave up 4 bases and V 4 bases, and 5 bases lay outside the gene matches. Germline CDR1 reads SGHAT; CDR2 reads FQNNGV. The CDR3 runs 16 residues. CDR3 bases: TGTGCCAGCAGCTCTTCTAGCGGGGGGGTTTACAATGAGCAGTTCTTC. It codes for CASSSSSGGVYNEQFF.

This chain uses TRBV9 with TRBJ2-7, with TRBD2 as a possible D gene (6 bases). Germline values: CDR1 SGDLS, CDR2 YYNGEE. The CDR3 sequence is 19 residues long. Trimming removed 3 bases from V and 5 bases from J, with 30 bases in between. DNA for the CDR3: TGTGCCAGCAGCGAGAGAGAACGTGGAGGGGCTGGGGTAGGTGACGAGCAGTACTTC. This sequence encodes CASSERERGGAGVGDEQYF.

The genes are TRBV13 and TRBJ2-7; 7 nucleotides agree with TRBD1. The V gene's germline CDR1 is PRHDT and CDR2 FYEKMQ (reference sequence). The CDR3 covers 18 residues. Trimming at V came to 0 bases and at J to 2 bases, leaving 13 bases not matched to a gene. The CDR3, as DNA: TGTGCCAGCAGCTTAGGCACCCCCTTTCAGGGGGAGACCTACGAGCAGTACTTC. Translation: CASSLGTPFQGETYEQYF.

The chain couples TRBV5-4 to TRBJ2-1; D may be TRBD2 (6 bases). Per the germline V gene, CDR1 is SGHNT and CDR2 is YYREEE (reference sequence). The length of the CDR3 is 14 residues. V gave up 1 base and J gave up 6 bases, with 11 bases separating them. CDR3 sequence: CASSLQAGLNEQFF. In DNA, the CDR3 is TGTGCCAGCAGCTTGCAAGCGGGCCTCAATGAGCAGTTCTTC.

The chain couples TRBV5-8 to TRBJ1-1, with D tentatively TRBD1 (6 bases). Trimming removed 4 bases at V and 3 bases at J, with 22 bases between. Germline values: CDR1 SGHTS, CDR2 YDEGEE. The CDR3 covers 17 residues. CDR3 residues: CASSQAGQQGVDTEAFF. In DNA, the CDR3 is TGTGCCAGCAGCCAGGCGGGCCAACAGGGAGTCGACACTGAAGCTTTCTTT.

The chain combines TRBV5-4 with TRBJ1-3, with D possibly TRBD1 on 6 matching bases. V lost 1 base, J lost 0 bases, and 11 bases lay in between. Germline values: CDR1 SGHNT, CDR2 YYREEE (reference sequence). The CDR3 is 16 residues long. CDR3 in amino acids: CASSLTGQPSGNTIYF. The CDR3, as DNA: TGTGCCAGCAGCTTGACAGGGCAACCCTCTGGAAACACCATATATTTT.

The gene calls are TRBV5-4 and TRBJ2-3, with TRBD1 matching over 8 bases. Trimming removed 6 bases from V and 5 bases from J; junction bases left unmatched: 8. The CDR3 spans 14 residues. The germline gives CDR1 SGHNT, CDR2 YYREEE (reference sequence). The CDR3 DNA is TGTGCCAGCAACGGACAGGGCGTCAGAGATACGCAGTATTTT. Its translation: CASNGQGVRDTQYF.

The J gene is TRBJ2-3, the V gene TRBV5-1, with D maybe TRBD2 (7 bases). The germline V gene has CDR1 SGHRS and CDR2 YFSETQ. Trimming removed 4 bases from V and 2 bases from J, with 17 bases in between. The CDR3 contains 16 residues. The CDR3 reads CASSPGGGPPTDTQYF. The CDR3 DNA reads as TGCGCCAGCAGCCCGGGGGGCGGGCCGCCCACAGATACGCAGTATTTT.

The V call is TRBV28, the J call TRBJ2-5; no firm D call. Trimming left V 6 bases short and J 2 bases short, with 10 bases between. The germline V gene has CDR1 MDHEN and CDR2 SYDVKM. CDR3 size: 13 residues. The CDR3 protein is CASRRSAQETQYF. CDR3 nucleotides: TGTGCCAGCAGACGGTCTGCTCAAGAGACCCAGTACTTC.

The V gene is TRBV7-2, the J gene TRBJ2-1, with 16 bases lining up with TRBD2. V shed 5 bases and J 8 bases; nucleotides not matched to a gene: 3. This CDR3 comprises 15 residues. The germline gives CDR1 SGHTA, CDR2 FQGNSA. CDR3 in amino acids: CASSPGLAGGDEQFF. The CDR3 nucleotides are TGTGCCAGCAGCCCGGGACTAGCGGGGGGGGATGAGCAGTTCTTC. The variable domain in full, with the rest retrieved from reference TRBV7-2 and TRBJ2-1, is GAGVSQSPSNKVTEKGKDVELRCDPISGHTALYWYRQSLGQGLEFLIYFQGNSAPDKSGLPSDRFSAERTGGSVSTLTIQRTQQEDSAVYLCASSPGLAGGDEQFFGPGTRLTVL.

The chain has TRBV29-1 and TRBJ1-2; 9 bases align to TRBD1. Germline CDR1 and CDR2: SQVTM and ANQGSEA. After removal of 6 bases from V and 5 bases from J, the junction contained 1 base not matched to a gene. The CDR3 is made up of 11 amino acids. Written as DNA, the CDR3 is TGCAGCGTCGGGACAGGGTATGGCTACACCTTC. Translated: CSVGTGYGYTF.

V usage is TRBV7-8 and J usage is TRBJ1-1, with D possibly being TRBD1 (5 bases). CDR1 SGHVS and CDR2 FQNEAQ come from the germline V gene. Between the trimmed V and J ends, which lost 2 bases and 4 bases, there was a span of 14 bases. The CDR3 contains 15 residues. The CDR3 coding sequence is TGTGCCAGCAGCTTAAGATGGGGCGGGAGCACTGAAGCTTTCTTT. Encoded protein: CASSLRWGGSTEAFF.

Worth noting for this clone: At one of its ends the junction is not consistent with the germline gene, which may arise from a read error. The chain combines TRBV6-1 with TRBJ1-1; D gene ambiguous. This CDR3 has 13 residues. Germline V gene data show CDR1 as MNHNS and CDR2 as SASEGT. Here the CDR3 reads CASIEDLNTEAFF. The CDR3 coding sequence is TGTGCCAGCATTGAAGACCTAAACACTGAAGCTTTCTTT.